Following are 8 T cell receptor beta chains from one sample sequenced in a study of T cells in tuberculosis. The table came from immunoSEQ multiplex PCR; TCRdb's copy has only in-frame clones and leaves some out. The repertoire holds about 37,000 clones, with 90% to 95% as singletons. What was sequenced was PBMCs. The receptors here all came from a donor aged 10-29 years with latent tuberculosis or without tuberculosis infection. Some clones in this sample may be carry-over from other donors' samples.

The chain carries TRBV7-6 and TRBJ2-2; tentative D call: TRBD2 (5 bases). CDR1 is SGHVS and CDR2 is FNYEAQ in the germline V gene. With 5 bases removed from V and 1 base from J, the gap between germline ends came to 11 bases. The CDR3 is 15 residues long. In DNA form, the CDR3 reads TGTGCCAGCAGCCCCGTACTAGGGAACACCGGGGAGCTGTTTTTT. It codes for CASSPVLGNTGELFF.

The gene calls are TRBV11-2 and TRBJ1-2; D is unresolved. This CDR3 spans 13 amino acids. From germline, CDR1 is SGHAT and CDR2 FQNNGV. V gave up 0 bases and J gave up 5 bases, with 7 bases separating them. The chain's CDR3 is CASSLDRGYGYTF. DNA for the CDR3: TGTGCCAGCAGCTTAGATCGCGGATATGGCTACACCTTC.

CDR3 in DNA: TGCGCCAGCAGCAATAGCGGGGACTACGAGCAGTACTTC. Translation gives CASSNSGDYEQYF. This chain joins TRBV5-1 and TRBJ2-7, with 8 bases that match TRBD2. The CDR3 is 13 amino acids. With 4 bases clipped from V and 3 bases from J, the junction kept 3 bases outside the gene matches. Looked up from germline, CDR1 is SGHRS and CDR2 is YFSETQ.

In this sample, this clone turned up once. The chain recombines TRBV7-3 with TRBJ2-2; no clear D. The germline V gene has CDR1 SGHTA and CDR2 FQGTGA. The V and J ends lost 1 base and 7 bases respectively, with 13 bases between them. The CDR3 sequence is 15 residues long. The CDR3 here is CASSLMAGEIGELFF. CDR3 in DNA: TGTGCCAGCAGCTTAATGGCAGGCGAGATCGGGGAGCTGTTTTTT.

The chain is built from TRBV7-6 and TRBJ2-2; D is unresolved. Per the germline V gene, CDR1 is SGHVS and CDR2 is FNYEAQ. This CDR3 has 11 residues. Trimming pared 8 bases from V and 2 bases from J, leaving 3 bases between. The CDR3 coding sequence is TGTGCCAGCGGCAACACCGGGGAGCTGTTTTTT. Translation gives CASGNTGELFF.

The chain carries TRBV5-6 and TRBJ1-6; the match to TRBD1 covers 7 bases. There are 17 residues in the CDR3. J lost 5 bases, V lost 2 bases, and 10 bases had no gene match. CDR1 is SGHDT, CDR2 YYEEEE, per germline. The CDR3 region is CASSLGGGRINNSPLHF. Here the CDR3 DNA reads TGTGCCAGCAGCTTAGGGGGCGGGCGGATAAATAATTCACCCCTCCACTTT.

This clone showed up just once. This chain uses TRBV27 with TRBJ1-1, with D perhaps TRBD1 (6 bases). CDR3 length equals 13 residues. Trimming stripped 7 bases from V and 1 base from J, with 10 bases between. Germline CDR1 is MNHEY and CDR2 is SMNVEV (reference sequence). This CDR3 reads CASTTGQNTEAFF. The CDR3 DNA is TGTGCCAGCACCACGGGACAGAACACTGAAGCTTTCTTT.

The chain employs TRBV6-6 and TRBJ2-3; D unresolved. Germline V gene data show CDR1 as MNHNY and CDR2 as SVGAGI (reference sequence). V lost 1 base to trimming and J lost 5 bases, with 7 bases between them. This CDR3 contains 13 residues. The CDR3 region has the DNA TGTGCCAGCAGTTACTTAGCCGGAGATACGCAGTATTTT. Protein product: CASSYLAGDTQYF.